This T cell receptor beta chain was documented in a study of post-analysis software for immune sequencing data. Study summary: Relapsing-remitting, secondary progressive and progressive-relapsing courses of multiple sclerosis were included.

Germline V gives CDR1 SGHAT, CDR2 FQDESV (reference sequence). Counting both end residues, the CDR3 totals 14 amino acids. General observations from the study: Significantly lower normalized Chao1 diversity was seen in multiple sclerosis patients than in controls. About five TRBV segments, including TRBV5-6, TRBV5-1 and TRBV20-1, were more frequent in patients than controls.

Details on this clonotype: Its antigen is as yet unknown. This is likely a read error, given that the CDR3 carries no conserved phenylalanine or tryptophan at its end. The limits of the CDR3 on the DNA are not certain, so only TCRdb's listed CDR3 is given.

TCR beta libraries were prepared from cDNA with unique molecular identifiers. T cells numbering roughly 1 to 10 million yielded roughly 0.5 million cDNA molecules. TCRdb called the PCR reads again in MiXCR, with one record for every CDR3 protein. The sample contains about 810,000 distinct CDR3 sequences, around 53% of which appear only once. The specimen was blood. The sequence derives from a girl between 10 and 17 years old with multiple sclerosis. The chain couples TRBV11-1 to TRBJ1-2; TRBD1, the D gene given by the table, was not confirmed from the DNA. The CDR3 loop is CASSRRTGNYGYSA.